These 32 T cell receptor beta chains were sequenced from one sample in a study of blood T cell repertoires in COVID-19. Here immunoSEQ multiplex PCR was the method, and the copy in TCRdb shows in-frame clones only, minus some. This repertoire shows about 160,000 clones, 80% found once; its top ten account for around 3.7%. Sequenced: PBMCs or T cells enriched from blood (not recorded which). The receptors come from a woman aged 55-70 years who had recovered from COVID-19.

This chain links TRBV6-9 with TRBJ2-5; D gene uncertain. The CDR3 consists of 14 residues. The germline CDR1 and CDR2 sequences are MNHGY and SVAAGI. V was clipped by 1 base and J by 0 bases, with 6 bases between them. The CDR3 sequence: CASSYWHYQETQYF. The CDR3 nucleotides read TGTGCCAGCAGTTATTGGCATTACCAAGAGACCCAGTACTTC.

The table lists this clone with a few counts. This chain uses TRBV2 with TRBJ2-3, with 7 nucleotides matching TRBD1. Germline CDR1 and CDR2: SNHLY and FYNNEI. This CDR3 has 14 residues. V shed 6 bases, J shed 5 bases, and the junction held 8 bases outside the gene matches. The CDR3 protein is CASRAGQAGDTQYF. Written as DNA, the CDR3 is TGTGCCAGCAGGGCCGGACAGGCCGGAGATACGCAGTATTTT.

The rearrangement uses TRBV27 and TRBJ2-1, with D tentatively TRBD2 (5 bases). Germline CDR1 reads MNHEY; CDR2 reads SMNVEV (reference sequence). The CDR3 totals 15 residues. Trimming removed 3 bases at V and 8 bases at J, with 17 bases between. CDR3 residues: CASSFGFGGGDEQFF. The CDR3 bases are TGTGCCAGCAGTTTTGGGTTTGGCGGAGGTGATGAGCAGTTCTTC.

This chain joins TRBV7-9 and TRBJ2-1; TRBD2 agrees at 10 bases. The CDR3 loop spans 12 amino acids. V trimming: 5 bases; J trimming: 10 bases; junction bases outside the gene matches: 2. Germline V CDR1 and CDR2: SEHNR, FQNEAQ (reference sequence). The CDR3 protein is CASSQTSGEQFF. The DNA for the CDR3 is TGTGCCAGCAGCCAGACTAGCGGGGAGCAGTTCTTC.

The CDR3 loop reads CATSRDNLLGVRYTF. The CDR3, as DNA: TGTGCCACCAGCAGAGATAACTTGTTAGGGGTACGGTACACCTTC. The rearrangement joins TRBV15 to TRBJ1-2; D may be TRBD1 (5 bases). The CDR3 is 15 residues long. The V end lost 0 bases, the J end lost 11 bases, and 19 bases lay between the germline ends. Germline V gene data show CDR1 as LNHNV and CDR2 as YYDKDF (reference sequence).

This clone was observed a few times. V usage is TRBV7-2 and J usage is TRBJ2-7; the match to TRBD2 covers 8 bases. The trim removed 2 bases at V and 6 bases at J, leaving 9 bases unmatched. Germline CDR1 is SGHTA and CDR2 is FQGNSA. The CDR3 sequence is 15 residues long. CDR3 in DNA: TGTGCCAGCAGCTTAAGGCCGGGGGGGAGGGTCGAGCAGTACTTC. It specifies CASSLRPGGRVEQYF.

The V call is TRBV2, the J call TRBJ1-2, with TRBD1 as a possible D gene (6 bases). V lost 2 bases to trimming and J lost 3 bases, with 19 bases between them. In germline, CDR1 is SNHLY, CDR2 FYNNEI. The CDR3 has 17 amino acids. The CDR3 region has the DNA TGTGCCAGCAGTGAATACAGGGCTCTTAACCAGTACTATGGCTACACCTTC. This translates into CASSEYRALNQYYGYTF.

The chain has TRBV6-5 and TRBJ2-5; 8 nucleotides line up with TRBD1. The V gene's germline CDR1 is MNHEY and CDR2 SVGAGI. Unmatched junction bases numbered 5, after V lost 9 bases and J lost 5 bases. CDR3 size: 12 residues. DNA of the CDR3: TGTGCCAGTTCGACAGGGGCCGAGACCCAGTACTTC. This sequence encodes CASSTGAETQYF.

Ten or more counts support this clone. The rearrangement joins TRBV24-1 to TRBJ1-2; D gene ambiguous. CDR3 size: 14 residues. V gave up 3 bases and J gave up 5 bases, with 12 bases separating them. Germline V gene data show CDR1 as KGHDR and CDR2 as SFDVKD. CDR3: CATSDGYGGYGYTF. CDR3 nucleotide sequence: TGTGCCACCAGTGATGGTTATGGAGGGTATGGCTACACCTTC.

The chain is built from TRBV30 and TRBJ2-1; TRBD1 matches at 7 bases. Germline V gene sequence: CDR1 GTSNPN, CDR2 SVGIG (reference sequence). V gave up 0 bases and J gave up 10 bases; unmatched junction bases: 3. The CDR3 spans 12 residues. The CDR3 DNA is TGTGCCTGGAGTGTAGGGGGCTGGGAGCAGTTCTTC. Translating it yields CAWSVGGWEQFF.

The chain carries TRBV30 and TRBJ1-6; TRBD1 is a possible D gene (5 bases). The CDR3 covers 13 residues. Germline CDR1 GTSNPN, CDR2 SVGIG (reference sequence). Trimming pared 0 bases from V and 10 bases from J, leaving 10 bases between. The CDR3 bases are TGTGCCTGGAGTGTGGGGGGGGACTCACCCCTCCACTTT. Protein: CAWSVGGDSPLHF.

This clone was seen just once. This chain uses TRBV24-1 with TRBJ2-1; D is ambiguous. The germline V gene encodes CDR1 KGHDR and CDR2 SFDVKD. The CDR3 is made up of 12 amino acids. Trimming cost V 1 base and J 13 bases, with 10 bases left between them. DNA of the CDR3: TGTGCCACCAGTGATTTAACCTCGCTACAGTTCTTC. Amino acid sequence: CATSDLTSLQFF.

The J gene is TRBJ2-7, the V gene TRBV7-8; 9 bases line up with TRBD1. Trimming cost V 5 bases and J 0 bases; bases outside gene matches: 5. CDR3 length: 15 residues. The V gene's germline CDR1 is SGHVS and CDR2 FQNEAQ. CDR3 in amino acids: CASSPRDRVSYEQYF. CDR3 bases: TGTGCCAGCAGCCCCCGGGACAGGGTCTCCTACGAGCAGTACTTC.

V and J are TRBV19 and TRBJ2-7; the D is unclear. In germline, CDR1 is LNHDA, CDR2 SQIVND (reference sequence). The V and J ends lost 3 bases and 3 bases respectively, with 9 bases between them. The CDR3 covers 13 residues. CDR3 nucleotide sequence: TGTGCCAGTAGTATTGACGGGTTCTACGAGCAGTACTTC. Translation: CASSIDGFYEQYF. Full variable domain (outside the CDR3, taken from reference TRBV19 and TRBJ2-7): DGGITQSPKYLFRKEGQNVTLSCEQNLNHDAMYWYRQDPGQGLRLIYYSQIVNDFQKGDIAEGYSVSREKKESFPLTVTSAQKNPTAFYLCASSIDGFYEQYFGPGTRLTVT.

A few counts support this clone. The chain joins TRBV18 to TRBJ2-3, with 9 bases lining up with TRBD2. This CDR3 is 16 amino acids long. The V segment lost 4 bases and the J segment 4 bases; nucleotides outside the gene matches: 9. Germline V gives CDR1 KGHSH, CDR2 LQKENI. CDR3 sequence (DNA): TGTGCCAGCTCACAACAAGGCGGGGGGGCCGCAGATACGCAGTATTTT. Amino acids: CASSQQGGGAADTQYF.

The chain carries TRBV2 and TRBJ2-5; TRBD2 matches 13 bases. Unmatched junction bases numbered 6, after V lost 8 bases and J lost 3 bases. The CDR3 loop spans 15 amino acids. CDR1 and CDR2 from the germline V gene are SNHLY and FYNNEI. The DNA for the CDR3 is TGTGCCAGCCGACTAGCGGGGGGAGGGGAAGAGACCCAGTACTTC. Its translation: CASRLAGGGEETQYF.

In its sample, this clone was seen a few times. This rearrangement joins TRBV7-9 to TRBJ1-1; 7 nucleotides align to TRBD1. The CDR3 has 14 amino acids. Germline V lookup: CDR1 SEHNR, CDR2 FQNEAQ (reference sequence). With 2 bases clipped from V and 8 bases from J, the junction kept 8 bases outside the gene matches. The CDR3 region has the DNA TGTGCCAGCAGCTTACGGGGCGAGACAGGGGAAGCTTTCTTT. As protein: CASSLRGETGEAFF.

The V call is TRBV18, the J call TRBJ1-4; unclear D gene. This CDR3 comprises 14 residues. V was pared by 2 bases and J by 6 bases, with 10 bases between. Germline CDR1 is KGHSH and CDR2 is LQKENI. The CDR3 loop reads CASSPNIRDEKLFF. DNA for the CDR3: TGTGCCAGCTCACCAAATATTCGGGATGAAAAACTGTTTTTT.

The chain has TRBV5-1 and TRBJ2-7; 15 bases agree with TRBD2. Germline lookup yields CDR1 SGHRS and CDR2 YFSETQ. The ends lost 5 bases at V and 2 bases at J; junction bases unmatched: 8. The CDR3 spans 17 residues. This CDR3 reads CASRGLAGGRVPYEQYF. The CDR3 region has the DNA TGCGCCAGCAGAGGACTAGCGGGGGGGCGAGTGCCCTACGAGCAGTACTTC.

CDR3 amino acids: CSVDSGRGTEAFF. CDR3 coding DNA: TGCAGCGTTGACTCGGGGAGGGGTACTGAAGCTTTCTTT. This chain links TRBV29-1 with TRBJ1-1, with D maybe TRBD1 (5 bases). Looked up from germline, CDR1 is SQVTM and CDR2 is ANQGSEA. The V end was cut by 3 bases, the J end by 5 bases, with 13 bases between. This CDR3 region has 13 residues.

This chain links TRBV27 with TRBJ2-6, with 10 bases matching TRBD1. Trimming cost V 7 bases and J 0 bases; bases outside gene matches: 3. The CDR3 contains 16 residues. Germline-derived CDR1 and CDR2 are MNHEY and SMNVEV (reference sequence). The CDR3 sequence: CASMGQGYSGANVLTF. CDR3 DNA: TGTGCCAGCATGGGACAGGGGTACTCTGGGGCCAACGTCCTGACTTTC.

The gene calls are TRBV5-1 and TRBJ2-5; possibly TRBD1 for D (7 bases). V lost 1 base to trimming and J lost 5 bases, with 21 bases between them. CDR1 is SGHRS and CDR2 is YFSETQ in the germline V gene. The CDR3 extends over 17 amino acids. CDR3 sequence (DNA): TGCGCCAGCAGCTTGCCAGGAGGGGGCCCACGTGGGGAGACCCAGTACTTC. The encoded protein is CASSLPGGGPRGETQYF.

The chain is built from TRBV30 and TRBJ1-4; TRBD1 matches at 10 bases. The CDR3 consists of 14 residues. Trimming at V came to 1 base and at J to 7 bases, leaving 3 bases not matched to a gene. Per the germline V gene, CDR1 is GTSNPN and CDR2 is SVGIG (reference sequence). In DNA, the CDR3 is TGTGCCTGGAGTGACGACAGGGGGCTTGAAAAACTGTTTTTT. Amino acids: CAWSDDRGLEKLFF. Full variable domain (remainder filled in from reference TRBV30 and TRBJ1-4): SQTIHQWPATLVQPVGSPLSLECTVEGTSNPNLYWYRQAAGRGLQLLFYSVGIGQISSEVPQNLSASRPQDRQFILSSKKLLLSDSGFYLCAWSDDRGLEKLFFGSGTQLSVL.

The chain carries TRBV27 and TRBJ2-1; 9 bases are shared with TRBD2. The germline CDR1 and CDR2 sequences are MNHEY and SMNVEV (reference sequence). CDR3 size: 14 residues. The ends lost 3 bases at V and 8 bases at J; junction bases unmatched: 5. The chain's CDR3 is CASSLGSGGDEQFF. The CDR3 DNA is TGTGCCAGCAGTTTGGGTAGCGGGGGCGATGAGCAGTTCTTC.

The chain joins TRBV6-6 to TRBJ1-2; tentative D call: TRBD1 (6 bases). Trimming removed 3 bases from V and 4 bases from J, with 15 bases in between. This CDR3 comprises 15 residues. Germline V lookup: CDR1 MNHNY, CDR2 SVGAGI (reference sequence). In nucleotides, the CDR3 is TGTGCCAGCAGTTATACGGCAGGGGTAGGCTATGGCTACACCTTC. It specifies CASSYTAGVGYGYTF.

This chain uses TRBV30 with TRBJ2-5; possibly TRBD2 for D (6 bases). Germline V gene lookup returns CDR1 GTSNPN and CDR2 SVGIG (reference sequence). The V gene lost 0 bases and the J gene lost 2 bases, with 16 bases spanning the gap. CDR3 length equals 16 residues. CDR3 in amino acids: CAWSVRGTAVQETQYF. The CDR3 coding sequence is TGTGCCTGGAGTGTTCGAGGGACTGCAGTACAAGAGACCCAGTACTTC.

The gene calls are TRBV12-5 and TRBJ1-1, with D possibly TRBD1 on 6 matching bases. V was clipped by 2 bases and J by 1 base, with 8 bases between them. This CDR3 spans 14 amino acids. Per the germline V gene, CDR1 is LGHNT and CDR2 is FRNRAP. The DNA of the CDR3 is TGTGCTAGTGGTTTGACACAGGGGAACACTGAAGCTTTCTTT. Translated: CASGLTQGNTEAFF.

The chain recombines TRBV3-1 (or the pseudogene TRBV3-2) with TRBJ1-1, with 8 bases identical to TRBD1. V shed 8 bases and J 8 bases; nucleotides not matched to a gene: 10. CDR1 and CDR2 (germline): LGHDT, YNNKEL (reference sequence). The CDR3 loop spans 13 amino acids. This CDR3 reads CASQKDRDREAFF. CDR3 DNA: TGTGCCAGCCAGAAGGATCGGGACAGGGAAGCTTTCTTT.

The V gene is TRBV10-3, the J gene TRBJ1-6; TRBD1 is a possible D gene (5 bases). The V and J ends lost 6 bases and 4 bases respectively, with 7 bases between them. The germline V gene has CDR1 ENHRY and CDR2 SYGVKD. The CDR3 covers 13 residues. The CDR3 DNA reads TGTGCCATCAGCGACAGTTATAATTCACCCCTCCACTTT. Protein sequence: CAISDSYNSPLHF.

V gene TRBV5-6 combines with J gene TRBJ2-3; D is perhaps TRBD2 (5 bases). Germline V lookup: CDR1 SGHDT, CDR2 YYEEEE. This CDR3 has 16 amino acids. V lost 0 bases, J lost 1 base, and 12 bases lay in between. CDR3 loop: CASSLVRGGGTDTQYF. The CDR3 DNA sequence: TGTGCCAGCAGCTTGGTCCGGGGTGGTGGCACAGATACGCAGTATTTT.

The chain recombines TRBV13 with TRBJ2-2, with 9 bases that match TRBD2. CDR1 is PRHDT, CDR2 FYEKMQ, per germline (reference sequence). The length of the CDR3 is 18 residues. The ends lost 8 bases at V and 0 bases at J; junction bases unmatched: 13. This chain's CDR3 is CASVRGIRLAANTGELFF. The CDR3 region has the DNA TGTGCCAGCGTCAGAGGTATAAGACTAGCGGCGAACACCGGGGAGCTGTTTTTT.

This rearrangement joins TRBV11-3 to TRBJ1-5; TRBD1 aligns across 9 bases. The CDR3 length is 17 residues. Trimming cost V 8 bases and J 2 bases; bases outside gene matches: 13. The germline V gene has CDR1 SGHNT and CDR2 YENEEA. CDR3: CASYQRPTGGGNQPQHF. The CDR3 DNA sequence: TGTGCCAGCTATCAGAGGCCCACAGGGGGCGGCAATCAGCCCCAGCATTTT.